Below are 14 T cell receptor beta chains sequenced from a single sample in a study of shared clonotypes between healthy human individuals. Selected positively for CCR7 and CD45RO-negative, naive CD8 cells excluded terminally differentiated effector memory CD45RA+ cells. Profiling relied on immunoSEQ multiplex PCR, and the TCRdb table lists in-frame clones only, not all of them. This sample yields roughly 2 million clones, of which about 95% are seen a single time; 0.9% to 1.4% belongs to the top ten. Material for sequencing was naive CD8+ T cells sorted from blood. The receptor set was obtained from a man younger than 35 in good health.

With respect to this clone: At one boundary the junction diverges from the germline segment, which might be a read error. DNA for the CDR3: TGTGCCAGCACCGAGCTCCTCACCGACAGGCCCCTTAACTTC. Translation gives CASTELLTDRPLNF. The chain employs TRBV27 and TRBJ2-7, with D possibly being TRBD1 (6 bases). The CDR3 runs 14 residues. Germline assignment: CDR1 MNHEY and CDR2 SMNVEV (reference sequence).

This rearrangement joins TRBV7-9 to TRBJ2-3; D is unclear. The CDR3 extends over 12 amino acids. With 2 bases removed from V and 4 bases from J, the gap between germline ends came to 4 bases. Per the germline V gene, CDR1 is SEHNR and CDR2 is FQNEAQ (reference sequence). CDR3 amino acids: CASSLYADTQYF. The CDR3, as DNA: TGTGCCAGCAGCTTATATGCAGATACGCAGTATTTT. Looking up the rest from reference TRBV7-9 and TRBJ2-3 gives the full variable domain: DTGVSQNPRHKITKRGQNVTFRCDPISEHNRLYWYRQTLGQGPEFLTYFQNEAQLEKSRLLSDRFSAERPKGSFSTLEIQRTEQGDSAMYLCASSLYADTQYFGPGTRLTVL.

This clone was counted once. The V and J genes are TRBV30 and TRBJ2-1, with 12 bases identical to TRBD2. The trim removed 5 bases at V and 8 bases at J, leaving 19 bases unmatched. This CDR3 is 18 amino acids long. Germline values: CDR1 GTSNPN, CDR2 SVGIG (reference sequence). The CDR3: CAWDDAEPGLAGGDEQFF. The CDR3 DNA is TGTGCCTGGGATGACGCGGAACCGGGACTAGCGGGTGGGGATGAGCAGTTCTTC. The entire variable domain, with the rest obtained from reference TRBV30 and TRBJ2-1, is as follows: SQTIHQWPATLVQPVGSPLSLECTVEGTSNPNLYWYRQAAGRGLQLLFYSVGIGQISSEVPQNLSASRPQDRQFILSSKKLLLSDSGFYLCAWDDAEPGLAGGDEQFFGPGTRLTVL.

The chain combines TRBV19 with TRBJ2-7, with 11 bases identical to TRBD2. CDR3 length equals 14 residues. Germline V lookup: CDR1 LNHDA, CDR2 SQIVND (reference sequence). With V trimmed by 4 bases and J by 3 bases, 2 bases remained unmatched. The CDR3 region is CASSTGLADYEQYF. CDR3 coding DNA: TGTGCCAGTAGTACGGGACTAGCGGACTACGAGCAGTACTTC.

This rearrangement joins TRBV7-8 to TRBJ2-7, with D unresolved. The CDR3 runs 13 residues. Germline CDR1 SGHVS, CDR2 FQNEAQ. The germline V and J ends were trimmed by 5 bases and 3 bases, with 11 bases remaining between them. The CDR3 DNA sequence: TGTGCCAGCAGCAACGATCAGAGCTACGAGCAGTACTTC. Residues: CASSNDQSYEQYF. The variable domain in full, completed from reference TRBV7-8 and TRBJ2-7, reads GAGVSQSPRYKVAKRGQDVALRCDPISGHVSLFWYQQALGQGPEFLTYFQNEAQLDKSGLPSDRFFAERPEGSVSTLKIQRTQQEDSAVYLCASSNDQSYEQYFGPGTRLTVT.

V and J are TRBV7-8 and TRBJ1-1; D gene unclear. Germline lookup yields CDR1 SGHVS and CDR2 FQNEAQ. Trimming pared 2 bases from V and 7 bases from J, leaving 17 bases between. The CDR3 spans 15 residues. This chain's CDR3 is CASSLSEVGEHEAFF. The CDR3, as DNA: TGTGCCAGCAGCTTATCGGAGGTCGGTGAACATGAAGCTTTCTTT. The complete variable domain, with remaining parts taken from reference TRBV7-8 and TRBJ1-1, reads GAGVSQSPRYKVAKRGQDVALRCDPISGHVSLFWYQQALGQGPEFLTYFQNEAQLDKSGLPSDRFFAERPEGSVSTLKIQRTQQEDSAVYLCASSLSEVGEHEAFFGQGTRLTVV.

On this clone itself: The same CDR3 arises from other DNA sequences in this sample as well. The gene calls are TRBV5-1 and TRBJ2-7; tentatively, D is TRBD1 or TRBD2 (5 bases each). This CDR3 contains 13 residues. From germline, CDR1 is SGHRS and CDR2 YFSETQ. V was pared by 1 base and J by 3 bases, with 8 bases between. For the CDR3, the DNA is TGCGCCAGCAGCTTGCGGGGCGGCTACGAGCAGTACTTC. Its protein product is CASSLRGGYEQYF.

CDR3 sequence: CASSLVVAGGLSEQFF. CDR3 sequence (DNA): TGTGCCAGCAGCTTAGTGGTAGCGGGGGGGTTAAGTGAGCAGTTCTTC. The rearrangement uses TRBV7-2 and TRBJ2-1; TRBD2 agrees at 11 bases. The V segment lost 1 base and the J segment 9 bases; nucleotides outside the gene matches: 8. Germline assignment: CDR1 SGHTA and CDR2 FQGNSA. There are 16 residues in the CDR3.

The V gene is TRBV7-2, the J gene TRBJ1-1; D possibly corresponds to TRBD1 (6 bases). V dropped 3 bases and J dropped 0 bases, with 14 bases sitting between them. Germline V gene sequence: CDR1 SGHTA, CDR2 FQGNSA. The length of the CDR3 is 16 residues. In DNA form, the CDR3 reads TGTGCCAGCAGCTTCCCACAGGGAGTCATGAACACTGAAGCTTTCTTT. It encodes CASSFPQGVMNTEAFF.

CDR3 DNA: TGTGCCAGCAGCCAATCGAAGATCTCCTACAATGAGCAGTTCTTC. Amino acids: CASSQSKISYNEQFF. This chain connects TRBV16 to TRBJ2-1; D gene uncertain. V was shortened by 0 bases and J by 0 bases, with 6 bases between the two germline ends. CDR3 length: 15 residues. Germline loops: CDR1 KGHSY, CDR2 FQNENV.

V and J are TRBV29-1 and TRBJ2-1, with a tentative D call TRBD2 (5 bases). V dropped 3 bases and J dropped 5 bases, with 17 bases sitting between them. The CDR3 covers 15 residues. From germline, CDR1 is SQVTM and CDR2 ANQGSEA. The chain's CDR3 is CSVDLGGHTNNEQFF. In DNA, the CDR3 is TGCAGCGTTGACCTCGGCGGGCACACAAACAATGAGCAGTTCTTC.

This clone was detected only once. The gene calls are TRBV6-4 and TRBJ2-7; D is unresolved. The CDR3 length is 15 residues. The V end was cut by 3 bases, the J end by 4 bases, with 16 bases between. CDR1 and CDR2 from the germline V gene are MRHNA and SNTAGT. CDR3: CASSEDGFSGYEQYF. In nucleotides, the CDR3 is TGTGCCAGCAGTGAAGACGGGTTCAGTGGGTACGAGCAGTACTTC.

As regards this clone: The junction differs from germline at one of its ends, possibly a read error. This sequence joins TRBV7-7 and TRBJ2-1; 7 positions agree with TRBD2. Germline values: CDR1 SSHAT, CDR2 FNYEAQ (reference sequence). The CDR3 totals 13 residues. The CDR3 bases are TGTGCTAGCAGCTTGAGCGGGGACGGGGTACAGTTCTTC. Amino acid sequence: CASSLSGDGVQFF. The full variable domain, completed using reference TRBV7-7 and TRBJ2-1, is GAGVSQSPRYKVTKRGQDVTLRCDPISSHATLYWYQQALGQGPEFLTYFNYEAQPDKSGLPSDRFSAERPEGSISTLTIQRTEQRDSAMYRCASSLSGDGVQFFGPGTRLTVL.

The CDR3 loop reads CASSVEGGGTYNEQFF. CDR3 DNA: TGTGCCAGCAGCGTAGAGGGAGGTGGAACCTACAATGAGCAGTTCTTC. This chain uses TRBV9 with TRBJ2-1, with D possibly matching TRBD2 (6 bases). There are 16 residues in the CDR3. CDR1 is SGDLS and CDR2 is YYNGEE in the germline V gene. Trimming stripped 0 bases from V and 2 bases from J, with 12 bases between.